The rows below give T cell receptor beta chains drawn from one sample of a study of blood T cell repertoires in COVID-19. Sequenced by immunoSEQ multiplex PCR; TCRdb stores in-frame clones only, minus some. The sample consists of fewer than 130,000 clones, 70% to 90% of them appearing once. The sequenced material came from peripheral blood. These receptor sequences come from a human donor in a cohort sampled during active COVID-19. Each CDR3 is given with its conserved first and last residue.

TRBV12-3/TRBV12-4 CAVASWNTGELFF
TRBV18 CASSPRGNAEAFF
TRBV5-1 CASSARTGGGDYGYTF
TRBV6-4 CASSGLAGGNEQFF
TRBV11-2 CASSFKSGTGVNSGNTIYF
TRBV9 CASSVDSGAYEQYF
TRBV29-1 CSVHGTAETQYF
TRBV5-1 CASSSEYEQYF
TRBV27 CASSFAGLASNEQFF
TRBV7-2 CASSLGGIYEQYF
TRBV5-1 CASSRDRSSGNTIYF
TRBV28 CASKGGAGNNYGYTF
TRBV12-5 CASGLWAEYSNQPQHF
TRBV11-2 CASSLRAGNYGYTF
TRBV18 CASSPPQTVYNEQFF
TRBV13 CASSLEILTGSTEAFF
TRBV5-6 CASSATYRGSEQFF
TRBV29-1 CSVGTGVFDEQYF
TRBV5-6 CASSLSAGKLAFEQYF
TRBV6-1 CASSELLGQSIGTQYF
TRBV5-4 CASSASWPNYNEQFF
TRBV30 CAWRGQMNTEAFF
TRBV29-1 CSVEVGWAYTF
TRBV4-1 CASSHPGLQETQYF
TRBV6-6 CASSLQGLGSPLHF
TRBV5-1 CASVGQGAEGANVLTF
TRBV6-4 CASSERGTDTQYF
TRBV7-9 CASSSSSAGGLGTQYF
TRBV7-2 CASSSGVAGKLGGYEQYF
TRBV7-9 CASSLMGQSNTEAFF
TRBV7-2 CASSVGLRETQYF
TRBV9 CASSVRGQGFGNTIYF
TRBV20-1 CSASSPSPTYEQYF
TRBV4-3 CASSQDLRTAAKNIQYF
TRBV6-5 CASSYVGGGTLETQYF
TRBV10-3 CAISDEGYGYTF
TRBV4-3 CASSQSAGASYEQYF
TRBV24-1 CATSDFVTSGSPGELFF
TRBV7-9 CAGASGAHNEQFF
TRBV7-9 CASSLALGSGRAEETQYF
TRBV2 CASQARTNSYEQYF
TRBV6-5 CASSRDRDLYEQYF
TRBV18 CASSPSSYNEQFF
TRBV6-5 CASSRTGANTEAFF
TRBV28 CASSKLDSYEQYF
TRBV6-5 CASSYSVGGNTEAFF
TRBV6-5 CASRFRGSLYEQYF
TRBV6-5 CASRANTEAFF
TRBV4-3 CASSQKGQGGKETQYF
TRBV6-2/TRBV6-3 CASSSGAGELFF
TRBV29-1 CSVEDRVSRSYEQYF
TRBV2 CASIYRAMHYEQYF
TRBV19 CASSILSGTGREQYF
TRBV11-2 CASRRIRDDREHTIYF
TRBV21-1 CASSKEDQGFEKLFF
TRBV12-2 CASRLASAGDGAYEQYF
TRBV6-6 CATLRLGGATGELFF